This T cell receptor (beta chain) was sequenced for a study of shared clonotypes between healthy human individuals. Study results and caveats: An expected dependence of interdonor clonotype sharing on sequencing depth was noted. What limited the represented genetic and exposure-history diversity was the small number of donors.

Generated by immunoSEQ multiplex PCR, the TCRdb table keeps only in-frame clones and is missing some. The sample shows hundreds of thousands of clones, around 67% of them seen only once. V lost 4 bases, J lost 0 bases, and 14 bases lay in between. Germline CDR1 is SEHNR and CDR2 is FQNEAQ (reference sequence). The CDR3 extends over 16 amino acids. The sample holds many counts of this clone. Its target is unknown. Sequenced sample: memory CD4+ T cells sorted from blood. Noted subset: CD45RA-negative fraction. This TCR was sampled from a woman in her twenties or thirties in good health. The gene calls are TRBV7-9 and TRBJ2-3; a possible D gene is TRBD2 (6 bases). CDR3 nucleotides: TGTGCCAGCAGCTCCGGACTACATCCTAGCACAGATACGCAGTATTTT. Protein product: CASSSGLHPSTDTQYF.